This T cell receptor (beta chain) was found in a study of blood T cell repertoires in COVID-19. Assay: immunoSEQ multiplex PCR; the TCRdb copy retains only in-frame clones and omits some. Among about 160,000 clones listed, around 80% were seen once. This clone was detected a few times. The trim removed 3 bases at V and 5 bases at J, leaving 3 bases unmatched. The CDR3 loop spans 16 amino acids. Germline V gene sequence: CDR1 LNHNV, CDR2 YYDKDF (reference sequence). This TCR was sampled from a woman aged 45-59 years who had recovered from COVID-19. Material for sequencing was PBMCs or T cells enriched from blood (not recorded which). The chain links TRBV15 to TRBJ2-1; 14 bases align to TRBD2. CDR3 DNA: TGTGCCACCAGCAGGCCGGGACTAGCGGGGGACAATGAGCAGTTCTTC. It encodes CATSRPGLAGDNEQFF.